A selection of T cell receptor beta chains follows, all from one sample in a study of blood T cells in healthy people across ages. TCRdb recomputed calls from the 5' RACE reads with MiXCR, one row per CDR3 protein. The sample consists of 1.5 million to 2 million distinct CDR3 sequences, under 30% of them appearing once. The sample consisted of blood. These receptors were obtained from a woman aged 30 to 39 in good health. The CDR3 runs from the conserved cysteine through the conserved F or W. The D gene is left open where the match is weak. Expanded clones get a size class; other rows say once, few or many, or leave the size out.

j_call,v_call,clone_size,d_call,cdr3_nt,cdr3_aa
TRBJ1-6,TRBV28,NA,TRBD1,TGTGCCAGCATTTTCCGACAGGGCTTAGGAGGACCCCTCCACTTT,CASIFRQGLGGPLHF
TRBJ2-7,TRBV7-2,NA,TRBD2,TGTGCCAGCAGCTCTCGACTAGCGGGGGTTATCTACGAGCAGTACTTC,CASSSRLAGVIYEQYF
TRBJ2-3,TRBV5-5,NA,NA,TGTGCCAGCAGCTTGTTACAGGGCGAAGATACGCAGTATTTT,CASSLLQGEDTQYF
TRBJ2-1,TRBV5-1,NA,NA,TGCGCCAGCAGCTTCCGACAGCCCAATGAGCAGTTCTTC,CASSFRQPNEQFF
TRBJ2-7,TRBV30,many,NA,TGTGCCTGGAGTAAGTTTGGGGGACCGTCCTACGAGCAGTACTTC,CAWSKFGGPSYEQYF
TRBJ2-7,TRBV10-3,few,NA,TGTGCCATCAGTGAGGGACAGGGAGGGTACGAGCAGTACTTC,CAISEGQGGYEQYF
TRBJ2-7,TRBV29-1,few,NA,TGCAGCGCCGCGGAGGCAGGGGTTTACGAGCAGTACTTC,CSAAEAGVYEQYF
TRBJ1-1,TRBV19,NA,NA,TGTGCCAGTAGTATTTTGTTGAACACTGAAGCTTTCTTT,CASSILLNTEAFF
TRBJ2-6,TRBV6-1,many,NA,TGTGCCAGCAGTGAAAGGGGGACTGGGGCCAACGTCCTGACTTTC,CASSERGTGANVLTF
TRBJ2-1,TRBV20-1,NA,NA,TGCAGTGCTAGAGATGGGGCTAGCCCCTACAATGAGCAGTTCTTC,CSARDGASPYNEQFF
TRBJ2-3,TRBV20-1,few,TRBD2,TGCAGTGCCCCTGGTTTTACGGCGGGAGGGCCCTCGGGCACAGCTACGCAGTATTTT,CSAPGFTAGGPSGTATQYF
TRBJ2-2,TRBV7-9,NA,NA,TGTGCCAGCAGCTTAGCACAGGGAGACACCGGGGAGCTGTTTTTT,CASSLAQGDTGELFF
TRBJ2-2,TRBV12-3/TRBV12-4,NA,NA,TGTGCCAGCAGTGTTCAGGCCGGGGAGCTGTTTTTT,CASSVQAGELFF
TRBJ2-3,TRBV29-1,NA,TRBD2,TGCAGCCTCGCAGCTAGCGGGAGCACAGATACGCAGTATTTT,CSLAASGSTDTQYF
TRBJ1-5,TRBV6-1,NA,NA,TGTGCCAGCAAAAGTCCTACAGGGACCCATCAGCCCCAGCATTTT,CASKSPTGTHQPQHF
TRBJ2-1,TRBV5-5,NA,TRBD2,TGTGCCAGCAGCTCAACAAGCGGGGGGGCCTCCTATTCGTTCTTC,CASSSTSGGASYSFF
TRBJ2-7,TRBV30,NA,NA,TGTGCCTGGGGGACCGGGGGCTCCTACGAGCAGTACTTC,CAWGTGGSYEQYF
TRBJ2-5,TRBV4-1,NA,NA,TGCGCCAGCAGCCAATCGCGGCTCCAAGAGACCCAGTACTTC,CASSQSRLQETQYF
TRBJ2-1,TRBV7-2,many,TRBD2,TGTGCCAGCAGCTCCCCATGGGCGGGAGTCTCCTACAATGAGCAGTTCTTC,CASSSPWAGVSYNEQFF
TRBJ2-1,TRBV7-3,NA,NA,TGTGTCAGCAGCTTAAGTGGCGGGGAGGAGCAGTTCTTC,CVSSLSGGEEQFF
TRBJ2-3,TRBV27,few,TRBD1,TGTGCCAGCAGTTCCACTGGACAGGGTATAGATACGCAGTATTTT,CASSSTGQGIDTQYF
TRBJ2-1,TRBV7-3,NA,TRBD2,TGTGCCAGCAGTAAAACCGGGACTAGCGGGGGGGCCGGTGAGCAGTTCTTC,CASSKTGTSGGAGEQFF
TRBJ1-5,TRBV19,NA,NA,TGTGCCAGTAGTATAGCTGGGGGTAATCAGCCCCAGCATTTT,CASSIAGGNQPQHF
TRBJ2-3,TRBV9,NA,TRBD1,TGTGCCAGCAGTTGGGACAGGGGCCGAGATACGCAGTATTTT,CASSWDRGRDTQYF
TRBJ2-7,TRBV5-1,NA,NA,TGCGCCAGCAGCCTTCTCACAGGAGTGTACTACGAGCAGTACTTC,CASSLLTGVYYEQYF
TRBJ1-1,TRBV7-2,NA,NA,TGTGCCAGCAGCTTACAAGGACAGACTAGGATGAACACTGAAGCTTTCTTT,CASSLQGQTRMNTEAFF
TRBJ2-6,TRBV30,NA,NA,TGTGCCTGGACCCACGGAGGGGCTGGGGCCAACGTCCTGACTTTC,CAWTHGGAGANVLTF
TRBJ2-7,TRBV14,few,TRBD1,TGTGCCAGCAGCCAAGTAAATCAGGGGGCTTTTTCGAATGAGCAGTACTTC,CASSQVNQGAFSNEQYF
TRBJ2-3,TRBV11-1,NA,TRBD2,TGTGCCAGCGGGACTAGCGGGGGGGCAGCGGCAGATACGCAGTATTTT,CASGTSGGAAADTQYF
TRBJ1-2,TRBV29-1,many,NA,TGCAGCGTTGAGGGCCGGGGCTATGGCTACACCTTC,CSVEGRGYGYTF
TRBJ2-5,TRBV20-1,few,NA,TGCAGTGCTCCGCCTCCGAGCGGGTTCCAAGAGACCCAGTACTTC,CSAPPPSGFQETQYF
TRBJ2-5,TRBV29-1,many,NA,TGCAGCGCCGCCTATGAGCAAGAGACCCAGTACTTC,CSAAYEQETQYF
TRBJ2-5,TRBV7-3,few,TRBD1,TGTGCCAGCAGCCAAGGGACAGGCCTACGAGGGGAGACCCAGTACTTC,CASSQGTGLRGETQYF
TRBJ2-5,TRBV20-1,NA,NA,TGCAGTGCTAGACGGAGGGGCCAAGAGACCCGGTACTTC,CSARRRGQETRYF
TRBJ1-1,TRBV10-3,NA,NA,TGTGCCATCAGTGATTATAAAGAAGCTTTCTTT,CAISDYKEAFF
TRBJ2-7,TRBV5-1,NA,TRBD1,TGCGCCAGCAGCTTTGGACAGGGGCGAGACAAGCAGTACTTC,CASSFGQGRDKQYF
TRBJ2-2,TRBV20-1,few,TRBD1,TGCAGTGCTAGAGCCCCGGGACAGGGAAGCGGGAACACCGGGGAGCTGTTTTTT,CSARAPGQGSGNTGELFF
TRBJ1-1,TRBV7-9,few,NA,TGTGCCAGCAGCACAAGGGGAGATAGCACTGAAGCTTTCTTT,CASSTRGDSTEAFF
TRBJ1-5,TRBV12-3/TRBV12-4,few,NA,TGTGCCAGCAGTCCCCGCGCAGTCCCGATTTATAGCAATCAGCCCCAGCATTTT,CASSPRAVPIYSNQPQHF
TRBJ1-2,TRBV4-2,many,NA,TGTGCCAGCAGCCAAGGCCCAGATGGCTACACCTTC,CASSQGPDGYTF
TRBJ2-1,TRBV5-1,few,TRBD2,TGCGCCAGCAGCTTGACTAGCGGGACCCATGAGCAGTTCTTC,CASSLTSGTHEQFF
TRBJ1-3,TRBV3-1,few,NA,TGTGCCAGCAGCCTGACCTGGCCTGGAAACACCATATATTTT,CASSLTWPGNTIYF
TRBJ2-2,TRBV5-1,few,TRBD2,TGCGCCAGCAGCTTGGATCCTAGCGGGGGGACCGGGGAGCTGTTTTTT,CASSLDPSGGTGELFF
TRBJ1-1,TRBV7-9,once,NA,TGTGCCAGCAGCTTATACCCCGGGGCGGTGAACACTGAAGCTTTCTTT,CASSLYPGAVNTEAFF
TRBJ2-7,TRBV10-1,once,NA,TGCGCCGCGTCCCCCCTAACGGGAAATTCCTACGAGCAGTACTTC,CAASPLTGNSYEQYF
TRBJ2-3,TRBV29-1,many,NA,TGCAGCGTTGAACCACCCCACCGGGGCACAGATACGCAGTATTTT,CSVEPPHRGTDTQYF
TRBJ2-5,TRBV7-2,NA,TRBD1,TGTGCCAGCAGCTTAAGTCAGTCACAGGGGTCGACGGGAGAGACCCAGTACTTC,CASSLSQSQGSTGETQYF
TRBJ2-3,TRBV9,few,NA,TGTGCCAGCAGCCCATGGACTTCAGATGCGCAGTATTTT,CASSPWTSDAQYF
TRBJ1-1,TRBV6-6,NA,NA,TGTGCCAGCAGACCCCAGGGTGGAAACACTGAAGCTTTCTTT,CASRPQGGNTEAFF
TRBJ1-5,TRBV7-2,few,TRBD1,TGTGCCAGCAGCACGGACAGGGTCAATCAGCCCCAGCATTTT,CASSTDRVNQPQHF
TRBJ2-5,TRBV6-5,NA,NA,TGTGCCAGCAGTTACTACACCGGGGCACCTCAAGAGACCCAGTACTTC,CASSYYTGAPQETQYF
TRBJ2-3,TRBV29-1,NA,TRBD1,TGCAGCGTTGCATGGGACAGGGTCGGCACAGATACGCAGTATTTT,CSVAWDRVGTDTQYF
TRBJ2-7,TRBV29-1,NA,NA,TGCAGCGCCACCCCGGAGGTTTACAATGAGCGGTACTTC,CSATPEVYNERYF